The present entry profiles one T cell receptor (beta chain) with its context. These data come from a study of cytomegalovirus exposure and HLA in healthy donors. Per germline, CDR1 LNHDA and CDR2 SQIVND (reference sequence). The length of the CDR3 is 12 residues. The PCR used 60 Vbeta and 13 Jbeta primers. Clones were sequenced by immunoSEQ multiplex PCR, and TCRdb holds only the in-frame ones, with some missing. This sample yields some 180,000 clones, of which 77% are seen a single time; less than 4.5% belongs to the top ten. The chain uses TRBV19 and TRBJ2-5, with no clear D. The closer fit of TRBJ2-7 to the DNA end suggests the J call may be wrong. Sequenced input: PBMCs. This TCR derives from a woman aged 60-75 years in good health and CMV-seropositive. This CDR3 is CASSALYREQYF. The CDR3 DNA is TGTGCCAGTAGTGCCCTTTATCGCGAGCAGTACTTC.